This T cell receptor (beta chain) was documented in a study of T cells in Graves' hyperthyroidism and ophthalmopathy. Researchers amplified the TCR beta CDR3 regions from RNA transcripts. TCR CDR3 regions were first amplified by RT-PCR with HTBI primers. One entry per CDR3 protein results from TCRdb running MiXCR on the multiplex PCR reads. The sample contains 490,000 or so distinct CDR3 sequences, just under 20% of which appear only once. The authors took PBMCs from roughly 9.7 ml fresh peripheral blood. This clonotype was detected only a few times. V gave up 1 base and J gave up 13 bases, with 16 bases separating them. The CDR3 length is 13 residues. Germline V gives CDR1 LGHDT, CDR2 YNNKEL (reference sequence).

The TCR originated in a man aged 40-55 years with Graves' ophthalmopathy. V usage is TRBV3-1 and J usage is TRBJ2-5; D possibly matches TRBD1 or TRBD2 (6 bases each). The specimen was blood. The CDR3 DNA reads TGTGCCAGCAGCCAAGGGGGGGCCCTATTCCGGTACTTC. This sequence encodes CASSQGGALFRYF.